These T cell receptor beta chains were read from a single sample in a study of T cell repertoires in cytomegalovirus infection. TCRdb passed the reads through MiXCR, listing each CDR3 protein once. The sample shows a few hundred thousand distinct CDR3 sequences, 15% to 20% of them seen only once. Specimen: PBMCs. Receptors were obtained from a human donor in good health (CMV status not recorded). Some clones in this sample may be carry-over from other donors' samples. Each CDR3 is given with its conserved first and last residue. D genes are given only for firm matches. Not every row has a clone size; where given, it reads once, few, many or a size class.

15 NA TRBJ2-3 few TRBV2 CASSEGQPSTDTQYF TGTGCCAGCAGTGAGGGACAACCGTCCACAGATACGCAGTATTTT
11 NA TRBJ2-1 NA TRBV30 CAWGIYNEQFF TGTGCCTGGGGGATTTACAATGAGCAGTTCTTC
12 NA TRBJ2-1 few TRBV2 CASSGDLAQQFF TGTGCCAGCAGTGGTGACTTGGCTCAGCAGTTCTTC
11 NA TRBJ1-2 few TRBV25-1 CASSEYGGYTF TGTGCCAGCAGTGAATACGGTGGCTACACCTTC
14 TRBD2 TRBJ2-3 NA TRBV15 CATMGGLAADTQYF TGTGCCACGATGGGGGGACTAGCGGCAGATACGCAGTATTTT
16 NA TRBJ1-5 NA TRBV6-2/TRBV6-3 CASSYLPGLLNQPQHF TGTGCCAGCAGTTACCTGCCGGGACTCCTTAATCAGCCCCAGCATTTT
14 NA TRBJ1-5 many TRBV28 CASSLVSRNQPQHF TGTGCCAGCAGCCTCGTGAGTCGGAATCAGCCCCAGCATTTT
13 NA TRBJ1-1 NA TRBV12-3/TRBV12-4 CASSFSWDTEAFF TGTGCCAGCAGTTTCTCTTGGGACACTGAAGCTTTCTTT
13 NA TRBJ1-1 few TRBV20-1 CSARGQGLTEAFF TGCAGTGCTAGAGGTCAGGGTTTAACTGAAGCTTTCTTT
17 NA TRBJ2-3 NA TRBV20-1 CSARDLGQPTSTDTQYF TGCAGTGCTAGAGATCTGGGACAACCTACTAGCACAGATACGCAGTATTTT
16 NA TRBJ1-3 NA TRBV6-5 CASSYWQEGSGNTIYF TGTGCCAGCAGTTACTGGCAGGAAGGCTCTGGAAACACCATATATTTT
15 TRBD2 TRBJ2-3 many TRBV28 CASSPGGGWTDTQYF TGTGCCAGCAGTCCCGGCGGGGGTTGGACAGATACGCAGTATTTT
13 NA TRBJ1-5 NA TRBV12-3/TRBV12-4 CASSLPAGQPQHF TGTGCCAGCAGCTTACCTGCGGGCCAGCCCCAGCATTTT
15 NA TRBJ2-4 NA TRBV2 CASSEFATAKNIQYF TGTGCCAGCAGTGAATTTGCGACGGCCAAAAACATTCAGTACTTC
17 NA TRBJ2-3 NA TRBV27 CASSVWTRRGVVDTQYF TGTGCCAGCAGTGTGTGGACCCGAAGAGGGGTTGTGGATACGCAGTATTTT
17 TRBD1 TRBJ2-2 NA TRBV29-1 CSATNRDRGRNTGELFF TGCAGCGCCACGAACCGGGACAGGGGGCGTAACACCGGGGAGCTGTTTTTT
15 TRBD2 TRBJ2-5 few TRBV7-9 CASATPSGTQETQYF TGTGCCAGCGCGACGCCTAGCGGTACTCAAGAGACCCAGTACTTC
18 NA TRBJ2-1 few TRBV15 CATSNRPDSLLSYNEQFF TGTGCCACCAGCAACCGCCCTGACAGCCTACTGTCCTACAATGAGCAGTTCTTC
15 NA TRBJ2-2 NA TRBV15 CATSRAERVPGELFF TGTGCCACCAGCAGAGCTGAACGGGTCCCCGGGGAGCTGTTTTTT
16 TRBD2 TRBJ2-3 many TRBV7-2 CASSLYGGGVTDTQYF TGTGCCAGCAGCTTATATGGGGGAGGGGTAACAGATACGCAGTATTTT
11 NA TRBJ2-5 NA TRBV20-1 CSVREGETQYF TGCAGTGTCAGGGAAGGGGAGACCCAGTACTTC
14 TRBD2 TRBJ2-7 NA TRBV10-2 CASKAGLALYEQYF TGCGCCAGCAAGGCAGGACTAGCGCTCTACGAGCAGTACTTC